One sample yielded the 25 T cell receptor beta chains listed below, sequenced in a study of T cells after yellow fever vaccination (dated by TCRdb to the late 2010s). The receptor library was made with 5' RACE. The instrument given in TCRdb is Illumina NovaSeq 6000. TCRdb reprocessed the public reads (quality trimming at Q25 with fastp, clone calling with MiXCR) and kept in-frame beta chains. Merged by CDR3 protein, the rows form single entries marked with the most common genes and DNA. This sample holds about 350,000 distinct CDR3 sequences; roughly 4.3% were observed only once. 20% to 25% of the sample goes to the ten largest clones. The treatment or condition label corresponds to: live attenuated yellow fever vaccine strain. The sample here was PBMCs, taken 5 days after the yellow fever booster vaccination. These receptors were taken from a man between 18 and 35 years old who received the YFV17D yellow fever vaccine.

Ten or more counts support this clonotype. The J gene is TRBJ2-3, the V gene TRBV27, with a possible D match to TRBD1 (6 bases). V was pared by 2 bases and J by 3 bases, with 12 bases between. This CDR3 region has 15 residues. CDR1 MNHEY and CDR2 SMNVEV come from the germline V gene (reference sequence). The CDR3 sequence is CASSLADSRTDTQYF. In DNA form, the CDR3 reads TGTGCCAGCAGTTTAGCGGACAGTAGAACAGATACGCAGTATTTT.

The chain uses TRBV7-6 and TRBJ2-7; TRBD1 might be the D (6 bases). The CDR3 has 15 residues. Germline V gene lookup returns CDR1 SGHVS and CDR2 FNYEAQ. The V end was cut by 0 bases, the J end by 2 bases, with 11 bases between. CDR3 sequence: CASSLADRNTYEQYF. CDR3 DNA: TGTGCCAGCAGCTTAGCTGACAGGAACACCTACGAGCAGTACTTC.

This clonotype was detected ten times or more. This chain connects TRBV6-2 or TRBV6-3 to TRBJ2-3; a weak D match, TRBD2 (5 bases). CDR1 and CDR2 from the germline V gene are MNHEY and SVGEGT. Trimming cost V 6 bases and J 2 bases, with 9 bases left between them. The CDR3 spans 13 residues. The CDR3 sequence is CASRDRDTDTQYF. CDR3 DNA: TGTGCCAGCAGGGACCGGGACACAGATACGCAGTATTTT.

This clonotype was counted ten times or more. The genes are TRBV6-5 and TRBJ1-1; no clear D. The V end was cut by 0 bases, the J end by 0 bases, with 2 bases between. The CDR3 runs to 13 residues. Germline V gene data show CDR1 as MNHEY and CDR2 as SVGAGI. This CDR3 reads CASSYSMNTEAFF. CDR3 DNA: TGTGCCAGCAGTTACTCGATGAACACTGAAGCTTTCTTT.

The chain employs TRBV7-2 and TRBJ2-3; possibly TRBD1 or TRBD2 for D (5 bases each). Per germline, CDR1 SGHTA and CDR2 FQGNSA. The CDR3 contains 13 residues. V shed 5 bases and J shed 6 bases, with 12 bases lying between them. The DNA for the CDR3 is TGTGCCAGCAGCCCAAGGGACGCGGATACGCAGTATTTT. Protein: CASSPRDADTQYF.

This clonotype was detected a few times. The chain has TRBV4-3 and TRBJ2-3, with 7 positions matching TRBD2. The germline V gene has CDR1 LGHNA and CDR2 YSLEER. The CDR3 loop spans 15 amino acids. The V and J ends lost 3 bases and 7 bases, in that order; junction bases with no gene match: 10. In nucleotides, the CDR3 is TGCGCCAGCAGCCACCTCACTAGCGCCACGCATACGCAGTATTTT. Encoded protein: CASSHLTSATHTQYF.

The CDR3 coding sequence is TGTGCCAGCAGTTACTCTGGGGGGAGGACTGAAGCTTTCTTT. Protein product: CASSYSGGRTEAFF. The V call is TRBV6-5, the J call TRBJ1-1; the D gene is possibly TRBD1 (5 bases). V gave up 0 bases and J gave up 5 bases, with 10 bases separating them. CDR3 length: 14 residues. The germline CDR1 and CDR2 sequences are MNHEY and SVGAGI.

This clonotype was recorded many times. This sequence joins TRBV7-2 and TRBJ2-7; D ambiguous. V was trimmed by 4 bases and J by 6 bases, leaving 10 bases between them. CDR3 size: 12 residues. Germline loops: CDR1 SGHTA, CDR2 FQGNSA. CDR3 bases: TGTGCCAGCAGCTCCCCTTCGGCCGAGCAGTACTTC. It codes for CASSSPSAEQYF.

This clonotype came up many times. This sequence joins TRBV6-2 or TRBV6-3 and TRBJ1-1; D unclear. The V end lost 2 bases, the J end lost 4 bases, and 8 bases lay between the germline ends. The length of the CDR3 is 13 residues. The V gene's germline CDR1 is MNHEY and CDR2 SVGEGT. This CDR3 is CASSYRAGTEAFF. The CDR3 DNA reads TGTGCCAGCAGTTACAGGGCCGGCACTGAAGCTTTCTTT.

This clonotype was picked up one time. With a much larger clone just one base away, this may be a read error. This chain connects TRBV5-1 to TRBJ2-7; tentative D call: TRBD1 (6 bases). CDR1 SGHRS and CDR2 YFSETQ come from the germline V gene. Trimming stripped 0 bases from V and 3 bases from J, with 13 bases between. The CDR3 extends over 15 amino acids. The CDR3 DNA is TGCGCCAGCAGCTTGGCCGGGACATTGGTCTACGAGCAGTACTTC. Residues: CASSLAGTLVYEQYF.

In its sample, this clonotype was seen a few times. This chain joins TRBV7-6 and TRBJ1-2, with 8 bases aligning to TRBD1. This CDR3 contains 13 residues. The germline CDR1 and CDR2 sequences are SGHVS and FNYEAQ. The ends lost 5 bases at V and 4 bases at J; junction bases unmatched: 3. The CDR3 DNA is TGTGCCAGCAGCCGGACAGGGTTCTATGGCTACACCTTC. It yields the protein CASSRTGFYGYTF.

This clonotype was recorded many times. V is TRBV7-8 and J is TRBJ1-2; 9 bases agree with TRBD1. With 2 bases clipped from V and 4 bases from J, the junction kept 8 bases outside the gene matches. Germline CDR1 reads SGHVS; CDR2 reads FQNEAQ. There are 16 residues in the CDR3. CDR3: CASSLSGTGKTYGYTF. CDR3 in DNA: TGTGCCAGCAGCTTAAGCGGGACAGGGAAGACCTATGGCTACACCTTC.

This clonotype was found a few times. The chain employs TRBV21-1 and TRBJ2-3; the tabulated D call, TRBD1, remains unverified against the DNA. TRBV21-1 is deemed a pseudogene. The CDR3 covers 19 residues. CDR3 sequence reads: CASSKVGEGGPSSTDTQYF. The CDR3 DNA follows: TGTGCCAGCAGCAAAGTGGGGGAAGGGGGGCCATCGAGCACAGATACGCAGTATTTT.

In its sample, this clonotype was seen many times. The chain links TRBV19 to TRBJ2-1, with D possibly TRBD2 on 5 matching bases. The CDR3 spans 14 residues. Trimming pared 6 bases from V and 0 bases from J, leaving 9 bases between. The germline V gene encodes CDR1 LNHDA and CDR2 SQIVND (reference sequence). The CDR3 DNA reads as TGTGCCAGTAGCACGGGGAGCTCCTACAATGAGCAGTTCTTC. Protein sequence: CASSTGSSYNEQFF.

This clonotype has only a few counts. CDR3 sequence reads: CASSRSSGGGTDTQYF. Here the CDR3 DNA reads TGCGCCAGCAGCCGTTCTAGCGGGGGAGGCACAGATACGCAGTATTTT. The chain uses TRBV4-1 and TRBJ2-3; 10 bases agree with TRBD2. This CDR3 contains 16 residues. V trimming: 4 bases; J trimming: 1 base; junction bases outside the gene matches: 5. Germline V lookup: CDR1 MGHRA, CDR2 YSYEKL.

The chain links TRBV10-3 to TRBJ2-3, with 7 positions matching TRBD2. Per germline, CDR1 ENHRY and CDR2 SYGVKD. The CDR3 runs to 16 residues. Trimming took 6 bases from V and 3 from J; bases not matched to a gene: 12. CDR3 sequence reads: CAIRPGTTIETDTQYF. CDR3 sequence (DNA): TGTGCCATCAGGCCCGGGACTACAATCGAAACAGATACGCAGTATTTT.

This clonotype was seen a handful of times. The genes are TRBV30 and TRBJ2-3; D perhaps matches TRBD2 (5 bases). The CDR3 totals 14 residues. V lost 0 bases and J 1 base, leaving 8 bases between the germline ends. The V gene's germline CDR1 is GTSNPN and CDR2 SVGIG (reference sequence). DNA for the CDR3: TGTGCCTGGAGTGTTGTCGGGGGCACAGATACGCAGTATTTT. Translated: CAWSVVGGTDTQYF.

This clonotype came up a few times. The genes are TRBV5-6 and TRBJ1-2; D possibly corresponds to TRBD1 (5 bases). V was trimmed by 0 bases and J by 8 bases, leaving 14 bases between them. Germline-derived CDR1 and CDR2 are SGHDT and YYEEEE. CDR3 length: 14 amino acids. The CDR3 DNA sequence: TGTGCCAGCAGCTTGGAGGGGCAGGTTGACGGCTACACCTTC. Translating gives CASSLEGQVDGYTF.

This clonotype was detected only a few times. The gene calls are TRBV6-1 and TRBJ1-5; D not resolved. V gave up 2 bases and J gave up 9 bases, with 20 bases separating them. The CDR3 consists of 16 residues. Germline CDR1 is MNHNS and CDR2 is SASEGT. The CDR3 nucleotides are TGTGCCAGCAGTGAAAACCTTCCAGAACTTTGGAGGCCCCAGCATTTT. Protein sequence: CASSENLPELWRPQHF.

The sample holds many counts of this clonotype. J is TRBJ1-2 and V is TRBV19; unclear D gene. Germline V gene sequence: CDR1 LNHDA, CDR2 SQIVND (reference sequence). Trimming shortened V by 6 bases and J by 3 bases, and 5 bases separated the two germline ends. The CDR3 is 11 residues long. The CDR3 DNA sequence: TGTGCCAGTAGGCGTTACTATGGCTACACCTTC. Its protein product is CASRRYYGYTF.

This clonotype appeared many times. CDR3 bases: TGTGCCACCAGTGTAGACAGAGCCTATGGCTACACCTTC. This translates into CATSVDRAYGYTF. The rearrangement uses TRBV24-1 and TRBJ1-2; D is possibly TRBD1 (5 bases). Germline V gives CDR1 KGHDR, CDR2 SFDVKD. Trimming removed 5 bases from V and 4 bases from J, with 10 bases in between. The CDR3 sequence is 13 residues long.

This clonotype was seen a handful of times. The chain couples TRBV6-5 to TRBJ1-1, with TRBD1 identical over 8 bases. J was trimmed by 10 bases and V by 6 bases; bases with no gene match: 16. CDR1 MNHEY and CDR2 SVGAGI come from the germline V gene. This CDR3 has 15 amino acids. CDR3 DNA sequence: TGTGCCAGCAGCCGGGATCCTAAGACAGGGGCAAGAGCTTTCTTT. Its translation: CASSRDPKTGARAFF.

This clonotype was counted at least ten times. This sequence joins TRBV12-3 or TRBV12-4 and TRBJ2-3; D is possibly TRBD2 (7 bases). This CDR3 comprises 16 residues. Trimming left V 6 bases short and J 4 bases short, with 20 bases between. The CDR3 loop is CASSRKGGGHPDTQYF. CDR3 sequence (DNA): TGTGCCAGCAGCCGTAAAGGGGGGGGCCACCCAGATACGCAGTATTTT.

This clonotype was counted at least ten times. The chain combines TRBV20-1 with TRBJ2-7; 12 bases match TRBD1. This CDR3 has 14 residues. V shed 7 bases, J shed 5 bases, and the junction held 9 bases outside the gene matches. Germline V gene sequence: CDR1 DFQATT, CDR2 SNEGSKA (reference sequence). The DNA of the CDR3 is TGCAGTGTTCAGGGACAGGGGGCTAAGAACGAGCAGTACTTC. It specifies CSVQGQGAKNEQYF.

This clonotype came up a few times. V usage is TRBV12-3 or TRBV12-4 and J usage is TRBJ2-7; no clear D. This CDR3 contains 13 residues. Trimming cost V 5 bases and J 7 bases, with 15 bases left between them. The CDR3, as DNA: TGTGCCAGCAGTCCGCAGGTTCGAGGTGAGCAGTACTTC. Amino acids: CASSPQVRGEQYF.